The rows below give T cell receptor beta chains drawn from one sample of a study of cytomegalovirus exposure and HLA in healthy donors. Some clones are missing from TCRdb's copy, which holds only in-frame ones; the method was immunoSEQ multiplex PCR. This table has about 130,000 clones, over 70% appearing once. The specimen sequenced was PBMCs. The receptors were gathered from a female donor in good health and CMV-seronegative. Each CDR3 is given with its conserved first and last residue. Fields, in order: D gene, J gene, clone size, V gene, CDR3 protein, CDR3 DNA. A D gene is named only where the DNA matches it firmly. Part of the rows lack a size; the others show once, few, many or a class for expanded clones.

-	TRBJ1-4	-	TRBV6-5	CASSYSSRGGEKLFF	TGTGCCAGCAGTTACTCGAGTAGGGGGGGTGAAAAACTGTTTTTT
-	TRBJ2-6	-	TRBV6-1	CASSEPSSGANVLTF	TGTGCCAGCAGTGAACCCAGCTCTGGGGCCAACGTCCTGACTTTC
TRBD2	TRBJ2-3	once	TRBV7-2	CASSSLADTQYF	TGTGCCAGCAGCTCACTAGCGGATACGCAGTATTTT
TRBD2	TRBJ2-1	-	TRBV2	CASSASGVYNEQFF	TGTGCCAGCAGTGCCAGCGGGGTCTACAATGAGCAGTTCTTC
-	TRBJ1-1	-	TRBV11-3	CASSLVRGTEAFF	TGTGCCAGCAGCTTAGTTCGAGGGACTGAAGCTTTCTTT
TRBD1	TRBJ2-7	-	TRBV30	CAWNGQGGVDF	TGTGCCTGGAACGGACAGGGGGGGGTAGACTTC
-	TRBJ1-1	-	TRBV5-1	CASSLGQMNTEAFF	TGCGCCAGCAGCTTGGGACAGATGAACACTGAAGCTTTCTTT
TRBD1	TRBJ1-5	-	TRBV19	CASNPGQGSNSNQPQHF	TGTGCCAGTAACCCGGGACAGGGATCTAATAGCAATCAGCCCCAGCATTTT
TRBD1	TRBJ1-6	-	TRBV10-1	CASSDSGQAGSPLHF	TGCGCCAGCAGTGATAGTGGACAGGCGGGTTCACCCCTCCACTTT
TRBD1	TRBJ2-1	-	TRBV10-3	CAISAGQGYNEQFF	TGTGCCATCAGCGCAGGACAGGGCTACAATGAGCAGTTCTTC
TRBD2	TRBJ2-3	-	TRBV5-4	CASRASGAGTDTQYF	TGTGCCAGCAGGGCTAGCGGGGCGGGGACAGATACGCAGTATTTT
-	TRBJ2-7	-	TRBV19	CASSISRGASYEQYF	TGTGCCAGTAGTATTTCCCGGGGGGCTTCCTACGAGCAGTACTTC
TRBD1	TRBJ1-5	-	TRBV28	CASSRDRQHF	TGTGCTAGCAGCAGGGACAGACAGCATTTT
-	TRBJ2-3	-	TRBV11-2	CASSLITGREDTQYF	TGTGCCAGCAGCCTAATAACAGGGAGGGAAGATACGCAGTATTTT
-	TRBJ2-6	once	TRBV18	CASSPSVGRIRSGANVLTF	TGTGCCAGCTCACCCTCTGTTGGCAGAATCCGCTCTGGGGCCAACGTCCTGACTTTC
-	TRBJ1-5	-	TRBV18	CASSLTRNSNQPQHF	TGTGCCAGCTCACTAACAAGAAATAGCAATCAGCCCCAGCATTTT
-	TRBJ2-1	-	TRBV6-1	CASKRARTANNEQFF	TGTGCCAGCAAACGGGCAAGGACAGCCAACAATGAGCAGTTCTTC
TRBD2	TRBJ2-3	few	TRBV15	CATSRPRSSSGGASTDTQYF	TGTGCCACCAGCAGGCCCCGGAGCTCTAGCGGGGGAGCTAGCACAGATACGCAGTATTTT
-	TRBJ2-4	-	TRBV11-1	CASSLGRAAKNIQYF	TGTGCCAGCAGCTTAGGGAGGGCAGCCAAAAACATTCAGTACTTC
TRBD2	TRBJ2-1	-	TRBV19	CASRDFGRARNEQFF	TGTGCCAGCCGCGACTTCGGGAGGGCTAGGAATGAGCAGTTCTTC
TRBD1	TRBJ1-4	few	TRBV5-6	CASSGRDRAEKLFF	TGTGCCAGCAGCGGCCGGGACAGGGCTGAAAAACTGTTTTTT
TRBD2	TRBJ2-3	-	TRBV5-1	CASSLSIVAGTDTQYF	TGCGCCAGCAGCTTGAGTATTGTAGCGGGGACAGATACGCAGTATTTT
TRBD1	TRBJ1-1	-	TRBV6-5	CASSYSGTGATEAFF	TGTGCCAGCAGTTACTCCGGGACAGGGGCCACTGAAGCTTTCTTT
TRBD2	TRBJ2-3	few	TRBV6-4	CASSDLAGADTQYF	TGTGCCAGCAGTGACCTAGCGGGAGCAGATACGCAGTATTTT
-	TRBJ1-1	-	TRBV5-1	CASSLDTNTEAFF	TGCGCCAGCAGCTTGGACACGAACACTGAAGCTTTCTTT
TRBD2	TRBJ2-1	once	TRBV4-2	CASSQGGRYNEQFF	TGTGCCAGCAGCCAGGGCGGGAGATACAATGAGCAGTTCTTC
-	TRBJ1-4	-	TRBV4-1	CASSRGLSNEKLFF	TGCGCCAGCAGCCGGGGGCTCTCTAATGAAAAACTGTTTTTT
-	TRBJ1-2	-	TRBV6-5	CASSRTVDSNYGYTF	TGTGCCAGCAGCCGGACAGTCGACTCTAACTATGGCTACACCTTC
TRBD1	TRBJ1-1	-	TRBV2	CASSGRGTGEAFF	TGTGCCAGCAGCGGACGCGGGACAGGTGAAGCTTTCTTT
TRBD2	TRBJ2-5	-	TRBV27	CASSPPPLAGERTETQYF	TGTGCCAGCAGCCCTCCCCCCCTAGCGGGGGAACGGACGGAGACCCAGTACTTC
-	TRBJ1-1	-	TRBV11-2	CASSFLTEAFF	TGTGCCAGCAGCTTTCTAACTGAAGCTTTCTTT
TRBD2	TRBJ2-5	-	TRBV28	CASSFGSGGVQETQYF	TGTGCCAGCAGTTTTGGTTCGGGGGGAGTCCAAGAGACCCAGTACTTC
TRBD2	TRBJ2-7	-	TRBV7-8	CASSQPGLAVNLGAYEQYF	TGTGCCAGCAGCCAACCGGGACTAGCGGTCAACCTAGGAGCCTACGAGCAGTACTTC
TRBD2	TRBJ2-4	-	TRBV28	CASSYQTSGRKHIQYF	TGTGCCAGCAGTTATCAGACTAGCGGGAGGAAACACATTCAGTACTTC
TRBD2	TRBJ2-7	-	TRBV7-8	CASSYQRVRGSEAYEQYF	TGTGCCAGCAGCTACCAGAGAGTCCGCGGGAGTGAAGCCTACGAGCAGTACTTC
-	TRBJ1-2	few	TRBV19	CASSMESAMGNYGYTF	TGTGCCAGTAGTATGGAATCGGCGATGGGCAACTATGGCTACACCTTC
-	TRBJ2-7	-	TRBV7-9	CASSPERQTLYEQYF	TGTGCCAGCAGCCCAGAGAGACAGACCCTCTACGAGCAGTACTTC
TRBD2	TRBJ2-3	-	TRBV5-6	CASSLALRLAGEGTQYF	TGTGCCAGCAGCTTGGCCTTAAGGCTAGCGGGAGAAGGTACGCAGTATTTT
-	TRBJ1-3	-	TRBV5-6	CASSLTGSGGNTIYF	TGTGCCAGCAGCTTAACAGGGTCGGGAGGAAACACCATATATTTT
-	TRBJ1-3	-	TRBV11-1	CASSNRWYSGNTIYF	TGTGCCAGCAGCAACCGGTGGTACTCTGGAAACACCATATATTTT
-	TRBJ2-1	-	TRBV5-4	CASSGHRASSYNEQFF	TGTGCCAGCAGCGGACACAGGGCGAGCTCCTACAATGAGCAGTTCTTC
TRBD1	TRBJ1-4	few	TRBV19	CASSTRDSPFNEKLFF	TGTGCCAGTAGTACCCGGGACAGCCCTTTTAATGAAAAACTGTTTTTT
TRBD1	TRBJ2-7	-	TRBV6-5	CASSATGTGRYEQYF	TGTGCCAGCAGTGCAACCGGGACAGGGAGGTACGAGCAGTACTTC